Only one count was recorded for the clone carrying this TCR beta chain. The sample comes from a study of patients and donors after allogeneic stem cell transplantation. TCRdb passed the RT-PCR reads through MiXCR, listing each CDR3 protein once. The table has about 34,000 distinct CDR3 sequences, about 37% seen once; the top ten hold approximately 82%. CDR3 length: 13 residues. Unmatched junction bases numbered 4, after V lost 5 bases and J lost 1 base. Germline V gives CDR1 DFQATT, CDR2 SNEGSKA (reference sequence). This TCR was sampled from a human donor who was either an allogeneic HSCT recipient or a stem cell or donor lymphocyte infusion donor (not recorded which). It is not recorded whose cells these are; they may come from a transplant donor. The chain combines TRBV20-1 with TRBJ1-1; 7 bases are a match to TRBD1. Sequenced material: blood, either unsorted or a sorted T cell fraction (not recorded which). In nucleotides, the CDR3 is TGCAGTGCTTCGGACAGGACGAACACTGAAGCTTTCTTT. It is translated as CSASDRTNTEAFF.